The T cell receptor (beta chain) under discussion was sequenced for a study of T cell clones after liver transplantation. This table comes from immunoSEQ multiplex PCR, and its TCRdb copy is limited to in-frame clones, with some not included. The sample includes 95,000 to 110,000 clones, around four fifths seen only once; the top ten take 0.99%. Looked up from germline, CDR1 is SGHTA and CDR2 is FQGNSA. Trimming cost V 1 base and J 7 bases, with 11 bases left between them. This CDR3 region has 14 residues. Thawed unstimulated PBMCs were FACS-sorted by CD3, CD4 and CD8 into two populations. The TCR sequence derives from a human donor who received a liver transplant. The chain couples TRBV7-2 to TRBJ1-5; perhaps TRBD1 as D (5 bases). This material consisted of CD4+ T cells from blood, taken before liver transplant. The CDR3, as DNA: TGTGCCAGCAGCTTAGTTGGGGCAGAACAGCCCCAGCATTTT. It codes for CASSLVGAEQPQHF.